Below, 10 T cell receptor beta chains from the same sample are listed, as sequenced in a study of blood T cell repertoires in COVID-19 (dated by TCRdb to 2018 to 2021). Receptor libraries were prepared by the immunoSEQ multiplex PCR assay. In its TCRdb copy, this immuneACCESS table keeps in-frame sequences only and misses some clones. Where compared with another copy, unresolved V genes explain less than half of these, and the others have no known cause. The table for this sample lists about 350,000 clones; roughly nine tenths of them were counted only once. The ten biggest clones cover 3% to 4% of the sample. The sample consisted of peripheral blood. Receptors originate from a woman aged 55-70 years with COVID-19, enrolled during active disease.

This chain connects TRBV7-9 to TRBJ1-1; D is unresolved. The CDR3 length is 13 residues. Germline loops: CDR1 SEHNR, CDR2 FQNEAQ (reference sequence). The germline V and J ends were trimmed by 3 bases and 8 bases, with 13 bases remaining between them. CDR3 loop: CASSFGVASEAFF. The CDR3 DNA reads as TGTGCCAGCAGCTTCGGGGTTGCGAGCGAAGCTTTCTTT.

The chain carries TRBV5-1 and TRBJ2-7, with D uncertain. Germline lookup yields CDR1 SGHRS and CDR2 YFSETQ. The CDR3 totals 14 residues. V was shortened by 0 bases and J by 3 bases, with 10 bases between the two germline ends. Written as DNA, the CDR3 is TGCGCCAGCAGCTTGGCGCAGGTGGACTACGAGCAGTACTTC. The encoded protein is CASSLAQVDYEQYF.

The genes are TRBV9 and TRBJ2-7, with TRBD1 as a possible D gene (6 bases). Trimming pared 0 bases from V and 2 bases from J, leaving 12 bases between. Germline V gene sequence: CDR1 SGDLS, CDR2 YYNGEE. There are 15 residues in the CDR3. Here the CDR3 reads CASSVETGPPYEQYF. CDR3 sequence (DNA): TGTGCCAGCAGCGTAGAGACAGGACCTCCCTACGAGCAGTACTTC.

The chain carries TRBV2 and TRBJ1-4; TRBD1 might be the D (6 bases). Germline V gives CDR1 SNHLY, CDR2 FYNNEI. This CDR3 is 13 amino acids long. V lost 7 bases and J lost 3, with 9 bases in between. Here the CDR3 DNA reads TGTGCCAGCATTGGGGGCCCTAATGAAAAACTGTTTTTT. Its translation is CASIGGPNEKLFF.

The chain has TRBV14 and TRBJ1-3, with a weak D call TRBD1 (6 bases). Germline-derived CDR1 and CDR2 are SGHDN and FVKESK. This CDR3 contains 12 residues. V lost 4 bases, J lost 8 bases, and 9 bases lay in between. The CDR3 loop reads CASSPRGHTIYF. For the CDR3, the DNA is TGTGCCAGCAGCCCCAGGGGTCACACCATATATTTT.

The gene calls are TRBV18 and TRBJ1-5, with D possibly matching TRBD1 (5 bases). V was trimmed by 3 bases and J by 1 base, leaving 10 bases between them. CDR1 and CDR2 (germline): KGHSH, LQKENI. CDR3 size: 15 residues. The DNA of the CDR3 is TGTGCCAGCTCACCGGCTGGGGCGAGCAATCAGCCCCAGCATTTT. Its protein is CASSPAGASNQPQHF.

This clone was detected only once. The chain carries TRBV6-5 and TRBJ2-1; D may be TRBD2 (5 bases). The length of the CDR3 is 12 residues. V shed 6 bases and J shed 6 bases, with 9 bases lying between them. Germline values: CDR1 MNHEY, CDR2 SVGAGI. This chain's CDR3 is CASSLTSNEQFF. In DNA, the CDR3 is TGTGCCAGCAGCCTTACTAGCAATGAGCAGTTCTTC.

This chain uses TRBV7-2 with TRBJ1-6, with a tentative D call TRBD1 (5 bases). V was pared by 5 bases and J by 5 bases, with 13 bases between. From germline, CDR1 is SGHTA and CDR2 FQGNSA. The CDR3 is 15 amino acids. CDR3 sequence (DNA): TGTGCCAGCAGCATGACAGCTTCAGATAATTCACCCCTCCACTTT. Its protein is CASSMTASDNSPLHF.

This clone was counted a single time. The CDR3 bases are TGTGCCAGCAGTTTAACAGGGAGTGGTCAGCCCCAGCATTTT. Residues: CASSLTGSGQPQHF. This chain connects TRBV27 to TRBJ1-5; D possibly corresponds to TRBD1 (6 bases). The germline V gene has CDR1 MNHEY and CDR2 SMNVEV (reference sequence). V lost 2 bases and J 6 bases, leaving 11 bases between the germline ends. This CDR3 region has 14 residues.

The chain recombines TRBV6-6 with TRBJ2-6; TRBD1 matches 8 bases. V shed 5 bases and J 0 bases; nucleotides not matched to a gene: 3. The CDR3 extends over 16 amino acids. Germline CDR1 reads MNHNY; CDR2 reads SVGAGI (reference sequence). The CDR3 region is CASSKQGGSGANVLTF. CDR3 DNA: TGTGCCAGCAGTAAACAGGGGGGCTCTGGGGCCAACGTCCTGACTTTC.